This passage covers 8 T cell receptor beta chains from one sample sequenced in a study of T cells in localized non-small cell lung cancer. TCRdb keeps only in-frame clones here, not all; method: immunoSEQ multiplex PCR. Counted here are around 90,000 clones, around 81% occurring once; the ten biggest clones make up under 25%. The sequencing here drew on PBMCs, taken before any cancer treatment. Source of these receptors: a man between 40 and 70 years old with stage II squamous cell lung carcinoma.

This rearrangement joins TRBV28 to TRBJ1-4, with 9 bases that match TRBD1. J gave up 3 bases and V 6 bases, and 11 bases lay outside the gene matches. The CDR3 totals 17 residues. The germline V gene has CDR1 MDHEN and CDR2 SYDVKM. CDR3 nucleotides: TGTGCCAGCAGCGACAGGGGGGTTTGGAGGGCTAATGAAAAACTGTTTTTT. As protein: CASSDRGVWRANEKLFF.

This clone has only one observation. The rearrangement links TRBV28 to TRBJ1-2; weak D call: TRBD1 (6 bases). Trimming pared 1 base from V and 2 bases from J, leaving 8 bases between. Germline loops: CDR1 MDHEN, CDR2 SYDVKM. The CDR3 spans 14 residues. The CDR3 DNA reads TGTGCCAGCAGTTTATACAGGGTGAACTATGGCTACACCTTC. It encodes CASSLYRVNYGYTF.

This chain joins TRBV19 and TRBJ1-3; D not resolved. V dropped 9 bases and J dropped 1 base, with 10 bases sitting between them. The CDR3 extends over 13 amino acids. Germline CDR1 LNHDA, CDR2 SQIVND (reference sequence). DNA of the CDR3: TGTGCCAGCGCCAAAGGGTCTGGAAACACCATATATTTT. Protein: CASAKGSGNTIYF.

V usage is TRBV7-3 and J usage is TRBJ2-7; TRBD1 or TRBD2 may be the D gene (5 bases each). Germline lookup yields CDR1 SGHTA and CDR2 FQGTGA. Between the trimmed V and J ends, which lost 6 bases and 5 bases, there was a span of 17 bases. The CDR3 has 14 amino acids. CDR3 in amino acids: CASSPGFRGDEQYF. Written as DNA, the CDR3 is TGTGCCAGCAGTCCAGGGTTTAGGGGAGACGAGCAGTACTTC.

This clone has a handful of counts. The rearrangement links TRBV28 to TRBJ1-1, with a tentative D call TRBD1 (5 bases). CDR3 size: 11 residues. Deletions cut 6 bases from V and 7 bases from J, with 9 bases between. Germline loops: CDR1 MDHEN, CDR2 SYDVKM. The CDR3 sequence is CASRTAFEAFF. CDR3 nucleotides: TGTGCCAGCAGGACAGCATTTGAAGCTTTCTTT.

In this sample, this clone turned up once. The chain carries TRBV14 and TRBJ2-5, with TRBD1 identical over 10 bases. The CDR3 has 15 amino acids. Germline V lookup: CDR1 SGHDN, CDR2 FVKESK. The V gene end was trimmed by 4 bases and the J gene end by 7 bases; junction bases not matched to a gene: 9. CDR3 in amino acids: CASSPGTGAPSTQYF. CDR3 bases: TGTGCCAGCAGCCCGGGGACAGGGGCACCGTCGACCCAGTACTTC. The complete variable domain, with remaining parts taken from reference TRBV14 and TRBJ2-5, reads EAGVTQFPSHSVIEKGQTVTLRCDPISGHDNLYWYRRVMGKEIKFLLHFVKESKQDESGMPNNRFLAERTGGTYSTLKVQPAELEDSGVYFCASSPGTGAPSTQYFGPGTRLLVL.

The table lists this clone with many counts. The chain joins TRBV4-3 to TRBJ2-3; D perhaps matches TRBD2 (7 bases). The V gene's germline CDR1 is LGHNA and CDR2 YSLEER. V was pared by 0 bases and J by 3 bases, with 13 bases between. This CDR3 region has 16 residues. The DNA of the CDR3 is TGCGCCAGCAGCCAAGAAGCGCGGGGGCAGACAGATACGCAGTATTTT. Protein: CASSQEARGQTDTQYF.

The CDR3 protein is CSVPPLGPYNEQFF. In DNA form, the CDR3 reads TGCAGCGTTCCCCCATTGGGTCCCTACAATGAGCAGTTCTTC. The chain uses TRBV29-1 and TRBJ2-1; D call uncertain. The V gene's germline CDR1 is SQVTM and CDR2 ANQGSEA. The CDR3 is 14 amino acids. Between the trimmed V and J ends, which lost 5 bases and 2 bases, there was a span of 13 bases.